Each of the 9 T cell receptor beta chains below was sequenced from the same sample in a study of cytomegalovirus exposure and HLA in healthy donors. This PCR relied on a set of 60 Vbeta primers and 13 Jbeta primers. Sequencing was performed with immunoSEQ multiplex PCR; in TCRdb, only in-frame clones are kept and a portion is missing. This repertoire shows 200,000 or so clones, 65% to 85% found once; its top ten account for about 1.5%. Material: PBMCs. These receptors all come from a man in his forties or fifties in good health and CMV-seronegative.

The CDR3, as DNA: TGTGCCGTCGGGACTAGCGGCTACGAGCAGTACTTC. Its protein is CAVGTSGYEQYF. J is TRBJ2-7 and V is TRBV2; TRBD2 aligns across 11 bases. CDR1 and CDR2 (germline): SNHLY, FYNNEI. This CDR3 is built from 12 residues. V shed 11 bases, J shed 3 bases, and the junction held 3 bases outside the gene matches. The full variable domain, its missing parts supplied by reference TRBV2 and TRBJ2-7, is EPEVTQTPSHQVTQMGQEVILRCVPISNHLYFYWYRQILGQKVEFLVSFYNNEISEKSEIFDDQFSVERPDGSNFTLKIRSTKLEDSAMYFCAVGTSGYEQYFGPGTRLTVT.

The chain couples TRBV18 to TRBJ1-1; D is ambiguous. The germline V gene encodes CDR1 KGHSH and CDR2 LQKENI. V lost 0 bases, J lost 0 bases, and 2 bases lay in between. There are 13 residues in the CDR3. As DNA, the CDR3 is TGTGCCAGCTCACCACCCGTGAACACTGAAGCTTTCTTT. The encoded protein is CASSPPVNTEAFF.

The table lists this clone with a count of one. In DNA, the CDR3 is TGTGCCAGCAGTACTGGGGCCAACTATGGCTACACCTTC. Translated, it gives CASSTGANYGYTF. V gene TRBV28 combines with J gene TRBJ1-2, with D maybe TRBD1 (5 bases). Germline CDR1 and CDR2: MDHEN and SYDVKM. This CDR3 contains 13 residues. Between the trimmed V and J ends, which lost 5 bases and 2 bases, there was a span of 9 bases.

The rearrangement links TRBV6-6 to TRBJ1-6; unclear D gene. CDR3 length: 12 amino acids. Germline CDR1 is MNHNY and CDR2 is SVGAGI (reference sequence). Trimming stripped 5 bases from V and 9 bases from J, with 8 bases between. CDR3 in amino acids: CASSLSGSPLHF. For the CDR3, the DNA is TGTGCCAGCAGTCTTTCGGGTTCACCCCTCCACTTT.

This clone showed up just a few times. The chain has TRBV14 and TRBJ2-1, with 13 bases fitting TRBD2. The J segment lost 1 base and the V segment lost 6 bases, leaving 3 bases of the junction unmatched. CDR1 and CDR2 from the germline V gene are SGHDN and FVKESK. This CDR3 has 16 residues. CDR3 residues: CASSRLAGGSYNEQFF. In DNA form, the CDR3 reads TGTGCCAGCAGTCGACTAGCGGGAGGATCCTACAATGAGCAGTTCTTC. Full variable domain (remainder filled in from reference TRBV14 and TRBJ2-1): EAGVTQFPSHSVIEKGQTVTLRCDPISGHDNLYWYRRVMGKEIKFLLHFVKESKQDESGMPNNRFLAERTGGTYSTLKVQPAELEDSGVYFCASSRLAGGSYNEQFFGPGTRLTVL.

The V gene is TRBV7-3, the J gene TRBJ2-1; 8 nucleotides align to TRBD2. V lost 0 bases, J lost 9 bases, and 13 bases stayed unmatched. CDR3 length: 17 amino acids. Germline V gene sequence: CDR1 SGHTA, CDR2 FQGTGA. The CDR3, as DNA: TGTGCCAGCAGCTTAACGGCTAGCGGGCTCTCGGGTGGTGAGCAGTTCTTC. Its translation is CASSLTASGLSGGEQFF.

V is TRBV19 and J is TRBJ1-2; the match to TRBD1 covers 9 bases. The CDR3 has 15 residues. Per the germline V gene, CDR1 is LNHDA and CDR2 is SQIVND (reference sequence). Unmatched junction bases numbered 11, after V lost 4 bases and J lost 8 bases. CDR3 protein: CASSKEDRGSGGYTF. In DNA, the CDR3 is TGTGCCAGTAGTAAAGAAGACAGGGGGAGTGGGGGCTACACCTTC.

The chain employs TRBV6-5 and TRBJ1-1; D is uncertain. The CDR3 totals 12 residues. Trimming stripped 8 bases from V and 3 bases from J, with 10 bases between. Per the germline V gene, CDR1 is MNHEY and CDR2 is SVGAGI. The CDR3 DNA reads TGTGCCAGCCGAGGAGGTCACACTGAAGCTTTCTTT. Translating it yields CASRGGHTEAFF.

J is TRBJ2-1 and V is TRBV9; D unresolved. The CDR3 length is 11 residues. The germline gives CDR1 SGDLS, CDR2 YYNGEE. The V end lost 4 bases, the J end lost 9 bases, and 8 bases lay between the germline ends. The CDR3 region has the DNA TGTGCCAGCAGCTCCATCGGTGAGCAGTTCTTC. Encoded protein: CASSSIGEQFF.